Listed below are T cell receptor beta chains from one sample, sequenced in a study of control samples from healthy donors and cancer patients. Clones were sequenced by immunoSEQ multiplex PCR, and TCRdb holds only the in-frame ones, with some missing. In the table there are roughly 370,000 clones, around 90% of which are singletons. The sequencing sample was made of PBMCs. The origin of the receptors is a middle-aged man with head and neck cancer. The CDR3 runs from the conserved cysteine through the conserved F or W. The D gene is left open where the match is weak.

>TRBV25-1|TRBJ2-5|NA
CASSEGSLVVGETQYF
>TRBV18|TRBJ2-5|NA
CASSPIPGVQETQYF
>TRBV4-3|TRBJ1-6|NA
CASSQVITGSPLHF
>TRBV6-6|TRBJ2-5|TRBD1
CASTGTVETQYF
>TRBV3-1/TRBV3-2|TRBJ1-5|NA
CASSHRGTQHF
>TRBV9|TRBJ2-2|NA
CASTLGKGELFF
>TRBV30|TRBJ1-2|TRBD1
CAWSTPRQGAGGYTF
>TRBV6-6|TRBJ1-4|NA
CASSYASSEKLFF
>TRBV19|TRBJ2-4|NA
CASSQRGQATIQYF
>TRBV30|TRBJ2-7|TRBD2
CAGLGLAEYEQYF
>TRBV30|TRBJ1-5|NA
CASDTVLGNQPQHF
>TRBV2|TRBJ2-1|NA
CASSEGWGLYNEQFF
>TRBV7-3|TRBJ2-1|NA
CASSPSPSARYNEQFF
>TRBV27|TRBJ2-7|TRBD2
CASRTSGDYEQYF
>TRBV5-4|TRBJ1-1|NA
CASSLGRPVNTEAFF
>TRBV9|TRBJ1-4|NA
CASNRGSTNEKLFF
>TRBV21-1|TRBJ1-5|NA
CASSIGQGLGQPQHF
>TRBV4-1|TRBJ1-1|NA
CASSQVGAGRTEAFF
>TRBV11-2|TRBJ2-2|TRBD2
CAIRRVGLAVNTGELFF
>TRBV5-5|TRBJ2-7|NA
CASIPISDYFYEQYF
>TRBV28|TRBJ2-2|NA
CASSLVDRNTGELFF
>TRBV7-2|TRBJ2-3|NA
CASSLARLDTQYF
>TRBV15|TRBJ1-5|TRBD1
CATSPDRGRNQPQHF
>TRBV10-3|TRBJ1-3|NA
CAMALAGSSGNTIYF
>TRBV7-2|TRBJ1-2|NA
CASSELGPYGYTF
>TRBV5-4|TRBJ2-2|NA
CASSSYVTGELFF
>TRBV6-6|TRBJ2-7|TRBD2
CASTPARGDSYEQYF
>TRBV6-5|TRBJ1-5|NA
CASVDRGQAQHF
>TRBV7-9|TRBJ2-7|NA
CASSLIPYEQYF
>TRBV6-2/TRBV6-3|TRBJ1-2|NA
CASSLHDEAGYTF
>TRBV7-9|TRBJ2-2|NA
CASSLRGNTGELFF
>TRBV7-9|TRBJ1-5|NA
CASSLGRQGNQPQHF
>TRBV28|TRBJ1-5|NA
CASSFTGSRTGNQPQHF
>TRBV6-2/TRBV6-3|TRBJ2-3|TRBD2
CASSGGRADTQYF
>TRBV5-4|TRBJ2-2|NA
CASSLFRGNTGELFF
>TRBV5-6|TRBJ1-2|NA
CASSLLTTGSYGYTF
>TRBV6-5|TRBJ2-2|NA
CASREYVGETGELFF
>TRBV5-5|TRBJ1-5|NA
CASWGGAGQPQHF
>TRBV5-5|TRBJ2-5|NA
CASSFLLQETQYF
>TRBV30|TRBJ1-4|NA
CAWSAFREGEKLFF
>TRBV29-1|TRBJ1-2|TRBD1
CSVTTGTGYGYTF
>TRBV18|TRBJ1-6|NA
CASSPGGSDSPLHF
>TRBV28|TRBJ1-2|TRBD1
CASSWDGTGDGYTF
>TRBV7-3|TRBJ2-5|NA
CASSLGSGETQYF
>TRBV11-3|TRBJ2-1|NA
CASSPPGMSEQFF
>TRBV11-1|TRBJ2-7|TRBD1
CASSNRGLTYYEQYF